This record concerns one TCR beta chain sequence. Its antigen is unidentified. This specimen belongs to a study of vaccination and CD4 T cells after COVID-19. Study summary: Post-diagnosis, post-COVID samples were collected after a median about 100 days, ranging 35 to 161. Post-vaccination samples were procured at a median of roughly 70 days following dose two (range 14 to 241).

Scientists ran DNA taken from cultured CD4+ T cells through the Oncomine TCR Beta short-read assay for sequencing. One entry per CDR3 protein, called by TCRdb with MiXCR from the PCR reads. The sample records about 14,000 distinct CDR3 sequences, roughly 56% being singletons. Noted treatment: roughly 10-day PBMC culture with coronavirus spike peptide pools or control peptides (ViraFEST assay). Germline loops: CDR1 SGHTA, CDR2 FQGTGA. The CDR3 extends over 17 amino acids. V shed 5 bases and J 2 bases; nucleotides not matched to a gene: 7. The receptor's source is a human donor who had recovered from COVID-19. Sample: CD4+ T cells from blood, cultured in vitro. The chain links TRBV7-3 to TRBJ2-6; 9 positions agree with TRBD1. In nucleotides, the CDR3 is TGTGCCAGCAGCCCTACCGGGACAGGGACTGGGGCCAACGTCCTGACTTTC. The encoded protein is CASSPTGTGTGANVLTF.